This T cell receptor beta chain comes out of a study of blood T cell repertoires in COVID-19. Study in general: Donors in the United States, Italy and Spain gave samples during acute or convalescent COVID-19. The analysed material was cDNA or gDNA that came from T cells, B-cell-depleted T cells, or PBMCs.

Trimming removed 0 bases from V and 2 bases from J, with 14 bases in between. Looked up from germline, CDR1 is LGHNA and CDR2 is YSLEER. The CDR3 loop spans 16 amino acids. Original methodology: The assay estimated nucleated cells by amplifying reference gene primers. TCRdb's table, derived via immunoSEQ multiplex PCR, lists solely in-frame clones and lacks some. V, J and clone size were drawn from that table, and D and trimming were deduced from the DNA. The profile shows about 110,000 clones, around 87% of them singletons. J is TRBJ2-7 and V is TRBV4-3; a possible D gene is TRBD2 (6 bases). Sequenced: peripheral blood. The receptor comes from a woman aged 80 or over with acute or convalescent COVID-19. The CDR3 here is CASSQDPVGGPYEQYF. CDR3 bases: TGCGCCAGCAGCCAAGACCCGGTGGGGGGTCCCTACGAGCAGTACTTC.